There are a few counts of the clone carrying this T cell receptor (beta chain). A read error may explain this, as a much larger clone is one base away. The sample belongs to a study of CD8+CD57+ T cells in acquired aplastic anemia. TCR beta VDJ and CDR3 were profiled, and genomic DNA was the template. TCRdb reanalysed the reads using MiXCR and keeps one entry per CDR3 protein. The table includes hundreds of thousands of distinct CDR3 sequences, just under 70% detected once. CDR3 length: 15 residues. Germline V gene data show CDR1 as SGHRS and CDR2 as YFSETQ. The germline V and J ends were trimmed by 7 bases and 0 bases, with 17 bases remaining between them.

The sample consisted of sorted CD4+, CD8+, or CD8+CD57+ T cells (not recorded which) from PBMCs. The chain couples TRBV5-1 to TRBJ2-7; a possible D gene is TRBD1 (5 bases). The TCR was taken from a human donor in good health, serving as a control. The CDR3 sequence is CASGHGHRSSYEQYF. The CDR3 coding sequence is TGCGCCAGCGGCCACGGACACAGGAGCTCCTACGAGCAGTACTTC.